This TCR beta chain was captured by sequencing in a study of CD4 T cells in relation to SARS-CoV-2 and coronaviruses. Overall study context: TCR beta CDR3s were sequenced after roughly ten-day antigen culture of PBMCs. Points from the study as a whole: In about 65% of donors, memory CD4+ clonotypes crossrecognized SARS-CoV-2 and at least one common cold coronavirus spike.

The unexposed donors gave CD4+ T cells in about 2011-2019, prior to COVID-19. Isolation of CD4+ T cells took place after roughly nine days in culture. As cell numbers allowed, unexposed-donor CD4+ T cells faced SARS-CoV-2 S/N and four cold-coronavirus spikes. Fresh IL-2 medium replaced half the medium on days 3 and 7. In germline, CDR1 is SGDLS, CDR2 YYNGEE. V was pared by 4 bases and J by 2 bases, with 4 bases of the junction left unmatched. This CDR3 spans 15 amino acids. Here immunoSEQ multiplex PCR was the method, and the copy in TCRdb shows in-frame clones only, minus some. The data show some 21,000 clones, around four fifths seen once. As concerns this clone: Its antigen is still unknown.

Input material: CD4+ T cells from PBMCs, cultured in vitro. The receptor was derived from a human donor in good health. The chain employs TRBV9 and TRBJ1-1, with 11 bases fitting TRBD1. CDR3 coding DNA: TGTGCCAGCAGCCTGTGGACAGGGGGCAACACTGAAGCTTTCTTT. Translation: CASSLWTGGNTEAFF.